This is a list of T cell receptor beta chains from one sample in a study of OX40 agonist ivuxolimab in advanced cancers. Here immunoSEQ multiplex PCR was the method, and the copy in TCRdb shows in-frame clones only, minus some. Of fewer than 80,000 clones listed, about three quarters were seen once; the top ten hold 1.6%. The starting material was CD4+ or CD8+ T cells sorted from blood, obtained in a trial of the OX40 agonist ivuxolimab. The receptors originated from an adult with an advanced solid tumor such as melanoma, head and neck, liver or kidney cancer. CDR3s include the opening cysteine and the closing phenylalanine or tryptophan. D genes are given only for firm matches. Clone sizes are given selectively: once, few, many, or a class where the clone is expanded.

size,J,D,V,DNA,CDR3
medium-sized,TRBJ2-2,-,TRBV7-2,TGTGCCAGCAGCTTAGGGCTGAACACCGGGGAGCTGTTTTTT,CASSLGLNTGELFF
-,TRBJ1-5,-,TRBV28,TGTGCCAGCAACTTGGGCGGCCCCAATCAGCCCCAGCATTTT,CASNLGGPNQPQHF
few,TRBJ2-1,-,TRBV2,TGTGCCAGCAGTGAGTTTCGGGGGTCAAAGTTCTTC,CASSEFRGSKFF
-,TRBJ2-3,TRBD2,TRBV11-2,TGTGCCAGCAGCTTAGGGCATGGGACTAGCGGGTTTAGCACAGATACGCAGTATTTT,CASSLGHGTSGFSTDTQYF
-,TRBJ1-1,-,TRBV5-1,TGCGCCAGCAGCTTGGGGGCGGGACAGAACACTGAAGCTTTCTTT,CASSLGAGQNTEAFF
-,TRBJ2-7,TRBD2,TRBV7-2,TGTGCCAGCAGCTTCAGAGGAGGAATTACTAGCGGCAGCTCCTACGAGCAGTACTTC,CASSFRGGITSGSSYEQYF
once,TRBJ2-6,-,TRBV7-9,TGTGCCAGCAGCACACCAGGGATACTGGGGGCCAACGTCCTGACTTTC,CASSTPGILGANVLTF
-,TRBJ2-5,-,TRBV5-1,TGCGCCAGCAGCATACTCGGATCCCAAGAGACCCAGTACTTC,CASSILGSQETQYF
few,TRBJ1-3,TRBD1,TRBV18,TGTGCCAGCTCACCACCGAGACAGGGAACCGGCAACTCTGGAAACACCATATATTTT,CASSPPRQGTGNSGNTIYF
-,TRBJ1-1,-,TRBV4-1,TGCGCCAGCAGCCAAGCCACAGGACAGCAAAACAATGAAGCTTTCTTT,CASSQATGQQNNEAFF
few,TRBJ2-5,TRBD2,TRBV5-6,TGTGCCAGCAGCCCACCAACTAGCGGGCAAGAGACCCAGTACTTC,CASSPPTSGQETQYF
-,TRBJ1-1,-,TRBV20-1,TGCAGTGCTAGGGTACACACTGAAGCTTTCTTT,CSARVHTEAFF
-,TRBJ2-3,TRBD1,TRBV7-2,TGTGCCAGCAGCTTAGAGGACAGGGCGGCAGATACGCAGTATTTT,CASSLEDRAADTQYF
-,TRBJ1-4,-,TRBV4-1,TGCGCCAGCAGCCAAGGCGACGGGGTCTTTGCTGAAAAACTGTTTTTT,CASSQGDGVFAEKLFF
-,TRBJ2-7,-,TRBV6-5,TGTGCCAGCAGGAGGACGGGTGGGAACGAGCAGTACTTC,CASRRTGGNEQYF
few,TRBJ2-1,-,TRBV11-3,TGTGCCAGCAGCTTAGGTTTCTACAATGAGCAGTTCTTC,CASSLGFYNEQFF
-,TRBJ2-5,-,TRBV4-1,TGCGCCAGCAGCCAAGGCAAGGACATACCGGCGGGGGAGACCCAGTACTTC,CASSQGKDIPAGETQYF
-,TRBJ2-3,TRBD1,TRBV18,TGTGCCAGCTCACCGCCCCGGGACAGGAGCACAGATACGCAGTATTTT,CASSPPRDRSTDTQYF
-,TRBJ1-3,-,TRBV5-5,TGTGCCAGCAGCTTCTTCTCAAGGGGCTCTGGAAACACCATATATTTT,CASSFFSRGSGNTIYF
-,TRBJ1-1,-,TRBV10-3,TGTGCCATCAGTGAGGCAGACAAGAACACTGAAGCTTTCTTT,CAISEADKNTEAFF
few,TRBJ2-3,TRBD2,TRBV30,TGTGCCTGTCCGGTGGGGGGGACAGATACGCAGTATTTT,CACPVGGTDTQYF